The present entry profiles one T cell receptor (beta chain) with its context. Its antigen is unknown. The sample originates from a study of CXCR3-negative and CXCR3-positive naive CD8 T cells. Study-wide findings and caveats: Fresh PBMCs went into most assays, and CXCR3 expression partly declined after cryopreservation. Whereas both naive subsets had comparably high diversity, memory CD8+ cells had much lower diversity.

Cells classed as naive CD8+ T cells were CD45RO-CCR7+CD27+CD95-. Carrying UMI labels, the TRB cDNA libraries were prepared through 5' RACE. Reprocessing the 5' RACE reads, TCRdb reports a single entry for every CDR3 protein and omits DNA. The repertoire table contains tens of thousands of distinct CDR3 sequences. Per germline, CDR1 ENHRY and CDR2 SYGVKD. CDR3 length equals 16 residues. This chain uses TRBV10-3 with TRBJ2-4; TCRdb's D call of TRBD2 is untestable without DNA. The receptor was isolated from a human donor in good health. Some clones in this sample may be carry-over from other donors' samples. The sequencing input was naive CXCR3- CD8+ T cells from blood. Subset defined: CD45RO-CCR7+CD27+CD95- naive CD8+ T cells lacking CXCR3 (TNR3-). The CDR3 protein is CAISDPPLEGKNIQYF.